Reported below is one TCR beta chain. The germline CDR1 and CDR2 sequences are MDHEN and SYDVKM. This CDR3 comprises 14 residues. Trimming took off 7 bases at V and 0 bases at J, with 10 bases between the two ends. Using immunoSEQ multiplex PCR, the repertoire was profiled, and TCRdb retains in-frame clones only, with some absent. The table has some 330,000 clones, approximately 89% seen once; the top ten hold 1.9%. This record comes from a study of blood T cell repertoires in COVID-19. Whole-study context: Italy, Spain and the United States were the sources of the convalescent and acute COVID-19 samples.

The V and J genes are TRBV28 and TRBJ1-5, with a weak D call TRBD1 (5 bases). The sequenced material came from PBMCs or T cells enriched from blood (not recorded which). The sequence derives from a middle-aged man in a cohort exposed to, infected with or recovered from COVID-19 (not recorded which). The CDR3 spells CASNQGGSNQPQHF. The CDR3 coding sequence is TGTGCCAGCAACCAGGGAGGTAGCAATCAGCCCCAGCATTTT.